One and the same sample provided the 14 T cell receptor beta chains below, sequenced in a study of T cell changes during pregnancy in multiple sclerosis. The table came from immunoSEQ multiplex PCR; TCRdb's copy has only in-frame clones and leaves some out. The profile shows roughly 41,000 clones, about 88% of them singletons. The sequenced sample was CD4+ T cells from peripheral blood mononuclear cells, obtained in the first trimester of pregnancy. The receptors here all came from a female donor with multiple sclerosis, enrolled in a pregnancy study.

This chain's CDR3 is CASSQRRWGGNEQFF. The CDR3 nucleotides read TGTGCCAGCAGTCAGAGACGATGGGGGGGGAATGAGCAGTTCTTC. V gene TRBV6-1 combines with J gene TRBJ2-1; 7 bases are a match to TRBD2. J gave up 7 bases and V 5 bases, and 11 bases lay outside the gene matches. Germline-derived CDR1 and CDR2 are MNHNS and SASEGT. This CDR3 is 15 amino acids long.

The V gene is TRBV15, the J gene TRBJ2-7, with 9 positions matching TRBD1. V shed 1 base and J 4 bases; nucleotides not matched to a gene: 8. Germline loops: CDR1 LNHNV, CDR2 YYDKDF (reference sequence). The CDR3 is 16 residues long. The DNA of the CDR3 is TGTGCCACCAGCAGAGTCGGGGACAGGGCCTATTACGAGCAGTACTTC. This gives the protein CATSRVGDRAYYEQYF.

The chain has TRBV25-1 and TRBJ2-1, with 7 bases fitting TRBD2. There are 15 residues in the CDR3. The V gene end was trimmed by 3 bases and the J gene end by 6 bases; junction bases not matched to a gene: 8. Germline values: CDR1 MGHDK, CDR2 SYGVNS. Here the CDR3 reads CASSEERDLGNEQFF. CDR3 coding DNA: TGTGCCAGCAGTGAGGAGCGGGATCTTGGCAATGAGCAGTTCTTC.

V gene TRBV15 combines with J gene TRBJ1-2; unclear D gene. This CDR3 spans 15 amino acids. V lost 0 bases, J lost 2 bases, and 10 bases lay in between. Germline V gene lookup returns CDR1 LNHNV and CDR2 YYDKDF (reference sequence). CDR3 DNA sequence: TGTGCCACCAGCAGAGACGGGGATTGGAACTATGGCTACACCTTC. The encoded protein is CATSRDGDWNYGYTF.

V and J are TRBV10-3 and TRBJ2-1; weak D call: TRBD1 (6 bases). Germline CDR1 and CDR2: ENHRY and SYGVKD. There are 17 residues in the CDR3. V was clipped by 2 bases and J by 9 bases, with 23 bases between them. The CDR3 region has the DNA TGTGCCATCAGTGAGGCTATGGGCAGGGGCGAATATGGTGAGCAGTTCTTC. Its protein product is CAISEAMGRGEYGEQFF.

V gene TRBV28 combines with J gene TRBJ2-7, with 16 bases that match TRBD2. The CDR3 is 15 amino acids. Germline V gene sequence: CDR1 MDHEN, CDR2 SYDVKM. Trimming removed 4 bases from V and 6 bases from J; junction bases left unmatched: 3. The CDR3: CASSSGTSGGGEQYF. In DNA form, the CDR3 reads TGTGCCAGCAGTTCCGGGACTAGCGGGGGGGGCGAGCAGTACTTC.

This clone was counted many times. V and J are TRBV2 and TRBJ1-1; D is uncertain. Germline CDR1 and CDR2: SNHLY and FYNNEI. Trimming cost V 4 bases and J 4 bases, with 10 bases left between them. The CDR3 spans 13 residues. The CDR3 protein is CASSVEEGTEAFF. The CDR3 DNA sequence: TGTGCCAGCAGTGTGGAGGAAGGCACTGAAGCTTTCTTT.

CDR3 region: CASSVGAGSGNTIYF. DNA for the CDR3: TGTGCCAGCAGCGTAGGGGCTGGGTCGGGAAACACCATATATTTT. This chain connects TRBV9 to TRBJ1-3; D remains ambiguous. The CDR3 is made up of 15 amino acids. Trimming pared 0 bases from V and 4 bases from J, leaving 11 bases between. Germline assignment: CDR1 SGDLS and CDR2 YYNGEE.

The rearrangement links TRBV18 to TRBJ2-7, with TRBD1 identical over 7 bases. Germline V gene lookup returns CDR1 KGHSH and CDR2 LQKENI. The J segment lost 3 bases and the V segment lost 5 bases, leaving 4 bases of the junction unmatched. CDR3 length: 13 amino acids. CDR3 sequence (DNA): TGTGCCAGCTCAACGGGACAGTACTACGAGCAGTACTTC. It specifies CASSTGQYYEQYF.

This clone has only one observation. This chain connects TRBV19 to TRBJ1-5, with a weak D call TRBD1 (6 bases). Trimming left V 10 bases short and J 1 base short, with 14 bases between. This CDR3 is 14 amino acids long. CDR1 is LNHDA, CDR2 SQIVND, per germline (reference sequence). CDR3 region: CATDTDRSNQPQHF. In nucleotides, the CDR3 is TGTGCCACGGACACGGACAGAAGCAATCAGCCCCAGCATTTT.

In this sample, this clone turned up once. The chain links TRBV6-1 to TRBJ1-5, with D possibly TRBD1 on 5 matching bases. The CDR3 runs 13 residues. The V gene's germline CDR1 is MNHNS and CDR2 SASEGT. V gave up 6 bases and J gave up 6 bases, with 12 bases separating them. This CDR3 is CASSSGLGQPQHF. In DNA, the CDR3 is TGTGCCAGCAGCTCAGGGCTTGGTCAGCCCCAGCATTTT.

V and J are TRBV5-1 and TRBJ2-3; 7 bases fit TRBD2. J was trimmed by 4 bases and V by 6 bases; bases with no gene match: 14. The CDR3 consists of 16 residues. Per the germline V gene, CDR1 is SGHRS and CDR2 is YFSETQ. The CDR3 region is CASKSWGGLGADTQYF. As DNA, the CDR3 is TGCGCCAGCAAATCTTGGGGGGGTCTGGGCGCAGATACGCAGTATTTT.

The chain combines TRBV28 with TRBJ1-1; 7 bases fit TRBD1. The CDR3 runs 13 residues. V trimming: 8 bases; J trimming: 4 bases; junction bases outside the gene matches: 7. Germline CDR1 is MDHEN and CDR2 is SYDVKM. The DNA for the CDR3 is TGTGCCAGCGCCGACAGGGTGAGCACTGAAGCTTTCTTT. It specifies CASADRVSTEAFF.

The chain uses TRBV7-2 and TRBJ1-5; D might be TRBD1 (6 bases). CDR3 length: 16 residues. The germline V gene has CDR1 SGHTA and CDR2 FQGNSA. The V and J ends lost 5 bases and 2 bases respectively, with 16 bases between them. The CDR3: CASSTDDRLRNQPQHF. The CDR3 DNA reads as TGTGCCAGCAGCACAGACGACAGGTTGCGCAATCAGCCCCAGCATTTT. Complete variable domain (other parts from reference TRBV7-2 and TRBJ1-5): GAGVSQSPSNKVTEKGKDVELRCDPISGHTALYWYRQSLGQGLEFLIYFQGNSAPDKSGLPSDRFSAERTGGSVSTLTIQRTQQEDSAVYLCASSTDDRLRNQPQHFGDGTRLSIL.